Listed here are 25 T cell receptor beta chains from one sample, sequenced in a study of tumor and adjacent non-tumor tissue in lung cancer. Three rounds of nested PCR, following a modified ARM-PCR protocol, produced the TCRbeta library. MiXCR, applied by TCRdb to the multiplex PCR reads, yields one record per CDR3 protein. The profile covers 120,000 or so distinct CDR3 sequences, with around 82% appearing a single time and approximately 22% taken by the ten largest. No cell sorting was done before RNA was extracted from the tissue. The sample consisted of lung tumor tissue. These receptors were taken from a man between 65 and 85 years old with non-small cell lung cancer.

As to this clonotype: A much larger clone differs by one base, so this may be a read error. V and J are TRBV28 and TRBJ1-6, with TRBD1 matching 7 bases. Germline CDR1 and CDR2: MDHEN and SYDVKM. Unmatched junction bases numbered 12, after V lost 7 bases and J lost 9 bases. The CDR3 sequence is 15 residues long. CDR3 in DNA: TGTGCCAGCAAAGGCGACAGGGCGGAACGTTCACCCCTCCACTTT. Its translation is CASKGDRAERSPLHF. Drawing the rest from reference TRBV28 and TRBJ1-6, the complete variable domain is DVKVTQSSRYLVKRTGEKVFLECVQDMDHENMFWYRQDPGLGLRLIYFSYDVKMKEKGDIPEGYSVSREKKERFSLILESASTNQTSMYLCASKGDRAERSPLHFGNGTRLTVT.

The rearrangement joins TRBV6-6 to TRBJ1-5; 7 positions agree with TRBD1. Trimming took 1 base from V and 7 from J; bases not matched to a gene: 16. Germline V gene sequence: CDR1 MNHNY, CDR2 SVGAGI (reference sequence). The CDR3 has 18 residues. DNA of the CDR3: TGTGCCAGCAGTTACTTCGGGTGGGGACAGATTAACAAACAGCCCCAGCATTTT. As protein: CASSYFGWGQINKQPQHF.

This clonotype was seen ten or more times. This chain uses TRBV20-1 with TRBJ1-5; a possible D gene is TRBD1 (6 bases). V was pared by 2 bases and J by 11 bases, with 16 bases between. Germline values: CDR1 DFQATT, CDR2 SNEGSKA (reference sequence). The CDR3 is made up of 13 amino acids. This CDR3 reads CSARLTGRVSQHF. The CDR3 DNA follows: TGCAGTGCTAGACTTACAGGGCGGGTGTCCCAGCATTTT.

Concerning this clonotype itself: The junction does not match germline at one end; this may be a read error. The chain recombines TRBV6-2 or TRBV6-3 with TRBJ1-5; possibly TRBD1 for D (5 bases). CDR3 size: 13 residues. CDR1 is MNHEY and CDR2 is SVGEGT in the germline V gene. In nucleotides, the CDR3 is TGTGCCAGCAATTCTCAGGGCGATCAGCCCCATCATTTT. This translates into CASNSQGDQPHHF.

Concerning this clonotype itself: A junction end diverges from the germline sequence, so it may reflect a read error. The CDR3, as DNA: TGTGTCAGCACAGGAGAGAGGAGGAACACCGGGGAGCTGTTTTTT. Amino acid sequence: CVSTGERRNTGELFF. The chain has TRBV11-3 and TRBJ2-2; maybe TRBD1 (5 bases). CDR3 size: 15 residues. From germline, CDR1 is SGHNT and CDR2 YENEEA.

Concerning this clonotype itself: The junction departs from germline at one end; a sequencing error may be responsible. This rearrangement joins TRBV6-5 to TRBJ2-2, with 10 bases fitting TRBD2. This CDR3 comprises 17 residues. In germline, CDR1 is MNHEY, CDR2 SVGAGI. The CDR3 DNA sequence: TGTGCCAGCAGTCACTCGTTAGCGGGAGGTAACACCGGGGAGCTGTCTTTT. Residues: CASSHSLAGGNTGELSF.

V usage is TRBV7-8 and J usage is TRBJ1-5; 8 nucleotides match TRBD1. The CDR3 has 14 amino acids. Trimming at V came to 5 bases and at J to 6 bases, leaving 6 bases not matched to a gene. CDR1 is SGHVS and CDR2 is FQNEAQ in the germline V gene. In DNA form, the CDR3 reads TGTGCCAGCAGCCGGACAGGGCGAAGTCAGCCCCAGCATTTT. Its protein is CASSRTGRSQPQHF.

This clonotype occurred a few times. This clone may be a read error of a much larger clone one base away. The chain links TRBV24-1 to TRBJ2-3; 7 bases align to TRBD2. The CDR3 length is 14 residues. The V gene's germline CDR1 is KGHDR and CDR2 SFDVKD. Germline trimming cut 5 bases from V and 3 bases from J; bases unmatched to any gene: 4. This CDR3 reads CATSAPGRTDTQYF. Here the CDR3 DNA reads TGTGCCACCAGTGCTCCCGGGAGGACAGATACGCAGTATTTT.

As to this clonotype: The germline gene is not matched at one end of the junction; a read error may be the cause. V gene TRBV6-2 or TRBV6-3 combines with J gene TRBJ2-2; D gene unclear. CDR3 length: 13 amino acids. Germline V CDR1 and CDR2: MNHEY, SVGEGT. The CDR3 loop is CTSSIINTGELFF. Here the CDR3 DNA reads TGTACCAGCAGCATAATTAACACCGGGGAGCTGTTTTTT.

This clonotype showed up just once. CDR3 loop: CSVTHYIQTGQETQYF. Here the CDR3 DNA reads TGCAGCGTCACGCACTACATCCAGACAGGTCAAGAGACCCAGTACTTC. V and J are TRBV29-1 and TRBJ2-5, with D perhaps matching TRBD1 (6 bases). The CDR3 is 16 residues long. V dropped 6 bases and J dropped 2 bases, with 22 bases sitting between them. Germline lookup yields CDR1 SQVTM and CDR2 ANQGSEA.

As concerns this clonotype: An end of the junction does not agree with germline; a read error may underlie this. The J gene is TRBJ1-2, the V gene TRBV11-1; perhaps TRBD1 as D (6 bases). This CDR3 is 15 amino acids long. CDR1 is SGHAT, CDR2 FQDESV, per germline (reference sequence). CDR3 DNA: TGTGCCAGCAGCTTAGACTGGACAGCTTCTGATTGCTACATCTTC. This encodes CASSLDWTASDCYIF.

In the case of this clonotype: One junction end does not reproduce the germline sequence, and a read error may be involved. This chain uses TRBV29-1 with TRBJ2-5; a weak D match, TRBD2 (7 bases). Germline lookup yields CDR1 SQVTM and CDR2 ANQGSEA. This CDR3 spans 12 amino acids. CDR3 amino acids: CSGERGGETHFF. CDR3 in DNA: TGCAGCGGGGAACGAGGGGGGGAGACACATTTCTTC.

This clonotype was picked up many times. The CDR3 does not end in the conserved phenylalanine or tryptophan, so this is likely a read error. The chain uses TRBV28 and TRBJ2-7, with D possibly being TRBD2 (5 bases). Germline CDR1 is MDHEN and CDR2 is SYDVKM. This CDR3 region has 15 residues. Trimming took off 3 bases at V and 3 bases at J, with 15 bases between the two ends. The CDR3 nucleotides read TGTGCCAGCAGTTTGTTGGCTTCGGGGTACTACGAGCAGTACTCC. It is translated as CASSLLASGYYEQYS.

This chain uses TRBV18 with TRBJ2-7; 10 positions agree with TRBD1. Trimming took 4 bases from V and 7 from J; bases not matched to a gene: 4. Germline CDR1 KGHSH, CDR2 LQKENI. The CDR3 is 13 residues long. The CDR3 sequence is CASSRQGAGEQYF. CDR3 coding DNA: TGTGCCAGCTCACGACAGGGGGCCGGTGAGCAGTACTTC. Supplemented by reference TRBV18 and TRBJ2-7, the full variable domain reads NAGVMQNPRHLVRRRGQEARLRCSPMKGHSHVYWYRQLPEEGLKFMVYLQKENIIDESGMPKERFSAEFPKEGPSILRIQQVVRGDSAAYFCASSRQGAGEQYFGPGTRLTVT.

This clonotype was counted once. Mismatch with germline at one junction end may stem from a read error. The chain combines TRBV11-1 with TRBJ2-7; possible D gene TRBD1, 5 bases. CDR1 and CDR2 (germline): SGHAT, FQDESV (reference sequence). The length of the CDR3 is 14 residues. Here the CDR3 DNA reads TGTGCTAGCAGCTCCAGGGAAGCGATCTACGAGCAGTACTTC. The encoded protein is CASSSREAIYEQYF.

Concerning this clonotype itself: A junction boundary mismatches the germline segment, possibly from a read error. The gene calls are TRBV12-3 or TRBV12-4 and TRBJ1-5, with D uncertain. This CDR3 has 15 residues. CDR3 in amino acids: CVSSLEGSSNQPQHF. As DNA, the CDR3 is TGTGTCAGCAGTTTAGAGGGAAGTAGCAATCAGCCCCAGCATTTT.

Remarks on this clonotype: Sequence at one end of the junction differs from germline and may be a read error. The V gene is TRBV6-5, the J gene TRBJ1-1, with 9 bases lining up with TRBD1. CDR3 size: 15 residues. CDR1 and CDR2 (germline): MNHEY, SVGAGI. CDR3 nucleotide sequence: TGTGTCAGCGGGACCGGGACAGGGTTGGTCACTGAAGCTTTATTT. Translating gives CVSGTGTGLVTEALF.

Points on this clonotype: A read error may produce the germline difference seen at one junction end. This chain connects TRBV5-6 to TRBJ1-6, with D maybe TRBD1 (5 bases). The V gene's germline CDR1 is SGHDT and CDR2 YYEEEE. The CDR3 runs 15 residues. CDR3 in DNA: TGTGCCAGCAGCCCGGTGACAGCGCGGGGATCACCCCTCCTCTTT. Translating it yields CASSPVTARGSPLLF.

A single count supports this clonotype. Without the conserved terminal phenylalanine or tryptophan, this CDR3 likely stems from a read error. The V and J genes are TRBV29-1 and TRBJ1-2, with D hard to call. The length of the CDR3 is 13 residues. Germline lookup yields CDR1 SQVTM and CDR2 ANQGSEA. Here the CDR3 reads CNLLQTGAYGYTI. CDR3 DNA sequence: TGCAACCTTCTCCAGACGGGAGCCTATGGCTACACCATC.

The rearrangement uses TRBV11-3 and TRBJ2-5; the D gene could be TRBD1 or TRBD2 (6 bases each). The germline V gene encodes CDR1 SGHNT and CDR2 YENEEA. The V gene lost 8 bases and the J gene lost 5 bases, with 18 bases spanning the gap. The CDR3 is made up of 14 amino acids. The CDR3 DNA reads TGTGCCAGCGCTTTCGGCCGGGGGCCGGAGACCCAGTACTTC. This codes for CASAFGRGPETQYF.

As regards this clonotype: The junction does not match germline at one end; this may be a read error. The genes are TRBV29-1 and TRBJ2-7, with 7 positions matching TRBD1. The CDR3 loop spans 12 amino acids. The germline V gene has CDR1 SQVTM and CDR2 ANQGSEA. DNA of the CDR3: TGCAGTGCAATACAGGGGACCTACGAGCAGCACTTC. Translated, it gives CSAIQGTYEQHF.

In the case of this clonotype: Compared with germline, one end of the junction differs, possibly owing to a read error. CDR3 bases: TGTGTCAGCAGCTCGGATGCGGTTTTCACAGATACGCAGTATTTT. This gives the protein CVSSSDAVFTDTQYF. The chain uses TRBV5-5 and TRBJ2-3; no definite D call. The germline CDR1 and CDR2 sequences are SGHKS and YYEKEE (reference sequence). There are 15 residues in the CDR3.

Points on this clonotype: Germline and junction disagree at one end, which may indicate a read error. The chain carries TRBV6-1 and TRBJ1-6; 7 bases match TRBD1. CDR3 size: 15 residues. The germline gives CDR1 MNHNS, CDR2 SASEGT. The CDR3, as DNA: TGTGCCAGCAGGGGGGACAGCTGCTATAATTCACCCTTCCACTTT. The encoded protein is CASRGDSCYNSPFHF.

A note on this clonotype: At one end the junction does not follow the germline gene, possibly because of a read error. V and J are TRBV11-3 and TRBJ1-1; 7 bases match TRBD1. This CDR3 spans 16 amino acids. Germline CDR1 and CDR2: SGHNT and YENEEA. The chain's CDR3 is CACSLKTGWMNTDALF. Here the CDR3 DNA reads TGTGCCTGCAGCTTAAAGACAGGGTGGATGAACACTGATGCTTTATTT.

A note on this clonotype: At one end, the junction sequence differs from germline, possibly due to a read error. The CDR3 nucleotides are TGTAGTGTTGAGATCGGGACAGGGGCTTACACAGATACGCAGTATTTT. This gives the protein CSVEIGTGAYTDTQYF. V usage is TRBV20-1 and J usage is TRBJ2-3; 10 bases match TRBD1. Germline V CDR1 and CDR2: DFQATT, SNEGSKA (reference sequence). This CDR3 spans 16 amino acids.